This TCR beta chain was sequenced in a study of OX40 agonist ivuxolimab in advanced cancers. Looking at the study overall: One hepatocellular carcinoma and two cutaneous melanoma patients partially responded. Study-level points and caveats: Clonal expansion from baseline to week 6 occurred in both CD4+ and CD8+ T cells.

A word on this clone: The antigen remains undetermined.

The CDR3 spans 15 residues. V lost 6 bases and J lost 4, with 15 bases in between. Germline CDR1 and CDR2: MNHEY and SVGAGI. Collection of blood occurred at baseline, at cycle 4 day 1, and at cycle 7 day 1. Clones were sequenced by immunoSEQ multiplex PCR, and TCRdb holds only the in-frame ones, with some missing. The sample records about 80,000 clones, 85% to 95% being singletons. The V gene is TRBV6-5, the J gene TRBJ2-2, with D possibly called TRBD1 or TRBD2 (6 bases each). The sequenced sample was CD4+ or CD8+ T cells sorted from blood, obtained in a trial of the OX40 agonist ivuxolimab. The receptor was derived from an adult with an advanced solid tumor such as melanoma, head and neck, liver or kidney cancer. CDR3 nucleotide sequence: TGTGCCAGCAGGGGGGGCAGACACCCCACCGGGGAGCTGTTTTTT. Its protein product is CASRGGRHPTGELFF.